One and the same sample provided the 21 T cell receptor beta chains below, sequenced in a study of cytomegalovirus exposure and HLA in healthy donors. Sequencing was performed with immunoSEQ multiplex PCR; in TCRdb, only in-frame clones are kept and a portion is missing. In the table there are tens of thousands of clones, 85% to 95% of which are singletons. The specimen was PBMCs. These receptors all stem from a man aged 18 to 29 in good health and CMV-seropositive.

The chain has TRBV6-6 and TRBJ2-4, with a weak D call TRBD2 (7 bases). V was shortened by 10 bases and J by 0 bases, with 19 bases between the two germline ends. In germline, CDR1 is MNHNY, CDR2 SVGAGI (reference sequence). CDR3 length equals 16 residues. CDR3 sequence: CATWEGRGLAKNIQYF. The CDR3 coding sequence is TGTGCCACCTGGGAGGGTAGGGGGTTAGCCAAAAACATTCAGTACTTC.

This chain connects TRBV29-1 to TRBJ2-6, with a weak D call TRBD2 (5 bases). Trimming removed 3 bases at V and 0 bases at J, with 15 bases between. The germline gives CDR1 SQVTM, CDR2 ANQGSEA. This CDR3 spans 17 amino acids. The DNA for the CDR3 is TGCAGCGTTGAGACGGACTTCCGTTACTCTGGGGCCAACGTCCTGACTTTC. Translation gives CSVETDFRYSGANVLTF.

This chain uses TRBV6-1 with TRBJ2-1; D gene ambiguous. The CDR3 runs to 17 residues. Germline lookup yields CDR1 MNHNS and CDR2 SASEGT. The V and J ends lost 2 bases and 2 bases respectively, with 16 bases between them. This CDR3 is CASSELSGTTPYNEQFF. CDR3 bases: TGTGCCAGCAGTGAACTATCGGGTACGACTCCCTACAATGAGCAGTTCTTC.

J is TRBJ2-3 and V is TRBV11-2; 7 bases line up with TRBD2. The V segment lost 5 bases and the J segment 7 bases; nucleotides outside the gene matches: 3. The CDR3 is 12 residues long. Germline V gives CDR1 SGHAT, CDR2 FQNNGV. The CDR3 region has the DNA TGTGCCAGCAGCGGGGGGGTGTATACGCAGTATTTT. Its translation is CASSGGVYTQYF.

This clone was detected only once. This chain links TRBV4-1 with TRBJ1-3, with D perhaps TRBD1 (6 bases). Deletions cut 4 bases from V and 0 bases from J, with 25 bases between. Germline V CDR1 and CDR2: MGHRA, YSYEKL. There are 20 residues in the CDR3. The CDR3 DNA is TGCGCCAGCAGCCCATTTGACTCCGCCCAGGGGTCTAGCTCTGGAAACACCATATATTTT. Translating gives CASSPFDSAQGSSSGNTIYF.

CDR3 nucleotides: TGTGCCAGCAGCCCCCGGACAGCGAACACTGAAGCTTTCTTT. It encodes CASSPRTANTEAFF. The chain recombines TRBV9 with TRBJ1-1; tentative D call: TRBD1 (6 bases). Trimming removed 4 bases at V and 1 base at J, with 11 bases between. Germline lookup yields CDR1 SGDLS and CDR2 YYNGEE. The CDR3 length is 14 residues.

V and J are TRBV19 and TRBJ2-5; TRBD2 agrees at 7 bases. The CDR3 runs 15 residues. Trimming at V came to 3 bases and at J to 3 bases, leaving 7 bases not matched to a gene. Germline V gene lookup returns CDR1 LNHDA and CDR2 SQIVND (reference sequence). The CDR3 coding sequence is TGTGCCAGTAGTATCGCTGGGGGGGTGGAAGAGACCCAGTACTTC. Its protein product is CASSIAGGVEETQYF.

V is TRBV19 and J is TRBJ1-1, with 9 bases identical to TRBD1. In germline, CDR1 is LNHDA, CDR2 SQIVND (reference sequence). The CDR3 has 14 residues. V trimming: 5 bases; J trimming: 4 bases; junction bases outside the gene matches: 5. DNA for the CDR3: TGTGCCAGTAGTTTGACAGGGGGTCCCACTGAAGCTTTCTTT. Amino acid sequence: CASSLTGGPTEAFF. The full variable domain, its missing parts supplied by reference TRBV19 and TRBJ1-1, is DGGITQSPKYLFRKEGQNVTLSCEQNLNHDAMYWYRQDPGQGLRLIYYSQIVNDFQKGDIAEGYSVSREKKESFPLTVTSAQKNPTAFYLCASSLTGGPTEAFFGQGTRLTVV.

This chain uses TRBV5-1 with TRBJ2-2, with 8 bases aligning to TRBD2. The CDR3 contains 16 residues. V lost 5 bases and J lost 4; bases outside the gene matches: 10. Germline CDR1 and CDR2: SGHRS and YFSETQ. The CDR3 loop is CASRGTLAGTTGELFF. CDR3 DNA sequence: TGCGCCAGCAGGGGGACTCTAGCGGGCACCACCGGGGAGCTGTTTTTT.

The chain has TRBV4-1 and TRBJ2-1, with 8 bases matching TRBD2. V trimming: 1 base; J trimming: 2 bases; junction bases outside the gene matches: 4. Germline CDR1 reads MGHRA; CDR2 reads YSYEKL. CDR3 length: 16 residues. The CDR3 spells CASSQGGGRPYNEQFF. The CDR3 coding sequence is TGCGCCAGCAGCCAAGGCGGGGGGCGCCCCTACAATGAGCAGTTCTTC.

This clone was found a few times. The V gene is TRBV5-4, the J gene TRBJ2-7; 11 bases agree with TRBD2. The ends lost 4 bases at V and 4 bases at J; junction bases unmatched: 10. CDR1 and CDR2 from the germline V gene are SGHNT and YYREEE (reference sequence). CDR3 length: 16 residues. The CDR3 DNA sequence: TGTGCCAGCAGCCGGGCGGGGACTAGCGGAGAATACGAGCAGTACTTC. Protein product: CASSRAGTSGEYEQYF.

The chain is built from TRBV11-3 and TRBJ2-2, with D perhaps TRBD1 (5 bases). The CDR3 extends over 16 amino acids. With 2 bases removed from V and 6 bases from J, the gap between germline ends came to 16 bases. Germline V gene data show CDR1 as SGHNT and CDR2 as YENEEA. DNA of the CDR3: TGTGCCAGCAGCTTAAATTCCGTCGTAGGGGCCGGGGAGCTGTTTTTT. Translation gives CASSLNSVVGAGELFF.

V and J are TRBV7-8 and TRBJ1-5, with 7 positions matching TRBD1. The germline CDR1 and CDR2 sequences are SGHVS and FQNEAQ. The CDR3 is made up of 14 amino acids. Trimming cost V 5 bases and J 3 bases; bases outside gene matches: 4. The CDR3 loop is CASSTTGPNQPQHF. In DNA, the CDR3 is TGTGCCAGCAGCACGACAGGGCCCAATCAGCCCCAGCATTTT.

The rearrangement uses TRBV5-1 and TRBJ2-1; 11 bases align to TRBD2. The V gene's germline CDR1 is SGHRS and CDR2 YFSETQ. The CDR3 has 14 amino acids. The V and J ends lost 7 bases and 5 bases, in that order; junction bases with no gene match: 5. In DNA, the CDR3 is TGCGCCAGCGGTGGGACTAGCGGAAACAATGAGCAGTTCTTC. Translated, it gives CASGGTSGNNEQFF. Using reference TRBV5-1 and TRBJ2-1 for the parts outside the CDR3, the full variable domain is KAGVTQTPRYLIKTRGQQVTLSCSPISGHRSVSWYQQTPGQGLQFLFEYFSETQRNKGNFPGRFSGRQFSNSRSEMNVSTLELGDSALYLCASGGTSGNNEQFFGPGTRLTVL.

V is TRBV9 and J is TRBJ2-3; TRBD2 matches at 9 bases. Germline values: CDR1 SGDLS, CDR2 YYNGEE. J gave up 5 bases and V 0 bases, and 7 bases lay outside the gene matches. The CDR3 covers 16 residues. The CDR3 DNA follows: TGTGCCAGCAGCGTAGGTCTAGCGGGACTCGGAGATACGCAGTATTTT. The encoded protein is CASSVGLAGLGDTQYF.

V and J are TRBV5-5 and TRBJ2-1, with 7 positions matching TRBD2. The V gene end was trimmed by 5 bases and the J gene end by 9 bases; junction bases not matched to a gene: 20. The CDR3 consists of 17 residues. Germline V lookup: CDR1 SGHKS, CDR2 YYEKEE (reference sequence). The CDR3 spells CASRGKGQREVSGEQFF. The CDR3 nucleotides are TGTGCCAGCAGGGGAAAGGGGCAGCGGGAAGTTAGCGGTGAGCAGTTCTTC.

The chain couples TRBV9 to TRBJ2-5; 8 positions agree with TRBD2. This CDR3 spans 19 amino acids. V lost 4 bases, J lost 0 bases, and 17 bases stayed unmatched. Germline CDR1 and CDR2: SGDLS and YYNGEE. This CDR3 is CASSPRGPGRGGYQETQYF. In DNA, the CDR3 is TGTGCCAGCAGCCCCAGGGGACCGGGACGGGGGGGGTACCAAGAGACCCAGTACTTC.

This rearrangement joins TRBV6-1 to TRBJ2-7; TRBD2 matches at 11 bases. There are 13 residues in the CDR3. With V trimmed by 6 bases and J by 4 bases, 2 bases remained unmatched. Germline CDR1 reads MNHNS; CDR2 reads SASEGT. This CDR3 reads CASRTSGKYEQYF. For the CDR3, the DNA is TGTGCCAGCAGGACTAGCGGGAAGTACGAGCAGTACTTC.

V and J are TRBV18 and TRBJ2-3; D is ambiguous. V was cut by 3 bases and J by 4 bases, with 8 bases left in between. This CDR3 spans 13 amino acids. Per germline, CDR1 KGHSH and CDR2 LQKENI. CDR3 in DNA: TGTGCCAGCTCACCCCCAACTTCAGATACGCAGTATTTT. Residues: CASSPPTSDTQYF.

The chain is built from TRBV6-6 and TRBJ2-7; D gene uncertain. This CDR3 contains 12 residues. The V and J ends lost 2 bases and 5 bases respectively, with 7 bases between them. Germline CDR1 is MNHNY and CDR2 is SVGAGI (reference sequence). This CDR3 is CASSYAVNEQYF. The CDR3, as DNA: TGTGCCAGCAGTTACGCAGTCAACGAGCAGTACTTC.

This clone appeared once. The genes are TRBV4-1 and TRBJ1-5, with D possibly being TRBD1 (6 bases). Germline assignment: CDR1 MGHRA and CDR2 YSYEKL. The CDR3 contains 16 residues. V was trimmed by 0 bases and J by 6 bases, leaving 15 bases between them. The chain's CDR3 is CASSQDPGVVSQPQHF. The CDR3 nucleotides are TGCGCCAGCAGCCAAGACCCAGGGGTGGTTAGTCAGCCCCAGCATTTT.